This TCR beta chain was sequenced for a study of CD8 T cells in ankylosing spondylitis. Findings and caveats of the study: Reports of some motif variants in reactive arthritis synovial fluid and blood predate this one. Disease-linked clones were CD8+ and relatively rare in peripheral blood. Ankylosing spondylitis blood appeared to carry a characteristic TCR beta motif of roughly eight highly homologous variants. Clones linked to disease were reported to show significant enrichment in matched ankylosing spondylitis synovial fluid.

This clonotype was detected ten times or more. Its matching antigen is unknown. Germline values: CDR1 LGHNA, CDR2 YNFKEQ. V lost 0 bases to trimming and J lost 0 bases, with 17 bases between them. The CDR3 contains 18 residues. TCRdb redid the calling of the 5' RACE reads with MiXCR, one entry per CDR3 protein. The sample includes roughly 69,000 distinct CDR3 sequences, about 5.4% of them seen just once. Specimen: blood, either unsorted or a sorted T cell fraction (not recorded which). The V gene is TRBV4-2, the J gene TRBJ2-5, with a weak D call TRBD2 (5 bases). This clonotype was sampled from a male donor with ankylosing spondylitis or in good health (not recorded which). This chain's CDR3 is CASSQEVMRVLNQETQYF. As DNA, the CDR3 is TGTGCCAGCAGCCAAGAGGTCATGAGGGTCCTAAACCAAGAGACCCAGTACTTC.